This T cell receptor beta chain was obtained from a study of blood T cells in healthy people across ages. On this clonotype: What it recognizes is unknown.

For the second PCR, which ran for about 6 to 11 cycles, a sample-barcoded 5' primer and a J-beta primer mix were used. A template-switch adaptor with 12 random nucleotides tagged each cDNA molecule. TCRdb passed the 5' RACE reads through MiXCR, listing each CDR3 protein once. The repertoire has 1,800,000 or so distinct CDR3 sequences, about two fifths of them found once; the top ten carry roughly 23%. Study-level results: TCR beta diversity per million T cells fell roughly linearly with age.

Trimming took 0 bases from V and 4 from J; bases not matched to a gene: 6. Germline V CDR1 and CDR2: SGHRS, YFSETQ. The CDR3 has 15 residues. Material: blood. The TCR comes from a human donor in good health. The chain combines TRBV5-1 with TRBJ1-2, with 7 bases fitting TRBD1. The CDR3 sequence: CASSLERDRTYGYTF. CDR3 DNA sequence: TGCGCCAGCAGCTTGGAGAGGGACAGAACCTATGGCTACACCTTC.